The sequence of this T cell receptor beta chain was determined in a study of T cells in localized non-small cell lung cancer. On this clone: Its antigen remains unidentified.

Study observations and caveats: Paired adjacent lung recovered a median roughly 54 of the top 100 tumor clones. Owing to sequencing of a solitary tumor region, heterogeneity cannot be discounted. A denser population of T cells in blood accompanied longer overall survival. Uninvolved adjacent lung had the highest recorded T cell clonality, with tumor below it.

The assay was immunoSEQ multiplex PCR, and TCRdb's table has in-frame clones only and misses some. In the table there are more than 45,000 clones, about nine tenths of which are singletons. V was clipped by 4 bases and J by 0 bases, with 13 bases between them. This CDR3 has 15 residues. Germline loops: CDR1 SGHVS, CDR2 FNYEAQ. The source was peripheral blood, collected before any cancer treatment. V is TRBV7-6 and J is TRBJ2-7, with D perhaps TRBD1 (6 bases). This TCR derives from a male donor older than 55 with stage III squamous cell lung carcinoma. CDR3 sequence reads: CASSYRQASSYEQYF. As DNA, the CDR3 is TGTGCCAGCAGCTATCGACAGGCGAGCTCCTACGAGCAGTACTTC.